Each of the 24 T cell receptor beta chains below was sequenced from the same sample in a study of blood T cell repertoires in COVID-19. Method: immunoSEQ multiplex PCR; TCRdb's copy keeps in-frame clones and lacks some. Here the sample spans about 58,000 clones, 75% to 90% being singletons. Source material: peripheral blood. Receptor source: a man aged 55 to 70 with acute or convalescent COVID-19.

The J gene is TRBJ2-1, the V gene TRBV5-1; no clear D gene. Germline assignment: CDR1 SGHRS and CDR2 YFSETQ. V lost 1 base, J lost 6 bases, and 11 bases lay in between. This CDR3 spans 14 amino acids. Written as DNA, the CDR3 is TGCGCCAGCAGCTTGAAAGCACAGCCCAATGAGCAGTTCTTC. Protein: CASSLKAQPNEQFF.

The chain recombines TRBV29-1 with TRBJ1-2; D gene unclear. Germline CDR1 SQVTM, CDR2 ANQGSEA. Deletions cut 4 bases from V and 1 base from J, with 7 bases between. This CDR3 has 12 residues. CDR3 region: CSVVSVNYGYTF. CDR3 bases: TGCAGCGTTGTTTCGGTTAACTATGGCTACACCTTC.

The chain combines TRBV27 with TRBJ1-1, with 8 nucleotides matching TRBD1. Germline trimming cut 6 bases from V and 5 bases from J; bases unmatched to any gene: 11. In germline, CDR1 is MNHEY, CDR2 SMNVEV (reference sequence). CDR3 size: 15 residues. The CDR3 spells CASRLMTGVFTEAFF. The DNA for the CDR3 is TGTGCCAGCAGGCTAATGACAGGGGTGTTTACTGAAGCTTTCTTT.

V is TRBV5-1 and J is TRBJ2-3, with 7 positions matching TRBD2. Unmatched junction bases numbered 9, after V lost 4 bases and J lost 1 base. The CDR3 runs 16 residues. In germline, CDR1 is SGHRS, CDR2 YFSETQ. The CDR3: CASSTGTISGTDTQYF. The CDR3 coding sequence is TGCGCCAGCAGCACCGGGACTATAAGCGGCACAGATACGCAGTATTTT.

The V gene is TRBV7-2, the J gene TRBJ2-2, with 15 bases matching TRBD2. This CDR3 spans 15 amino acids. V was clipped by 5 bases and J by 7 bases; unmatched bases: 2. Germline CDR1 SGHTA, CDR2 FQGNSA. Written as DNA, the CDR3 is TGTGCCAGCAGCGGGACTAGCGGGAGGATCGGGGAGCTGTTTTTT. Translated: CASSGTSGRIGELFF.

The rearrangement uses TRBV5-5 and TRBJ2-2, with 13 positions matching TRBD2. Germline V gives CDR1 SGHKS, CDR2 YYEKEE (reference sequence). The CDR3 has 16 amino acids. The ends lost 3 bases at V and 5 bases at J; junction bases unmatched: 4. The CDR3 DNA is TGTGCCAGCAGCTGGACTAGCGGGAGTACAACCGGGGAGCTGTTTTTT. Translated, it gives CASSWTSGSTTGELFF.

The chain combines TRBV11-3 with TRBJ1-2; TRBD1 matches 10 bases. Germline lookup yields CDR1 SGHNT and CDR2 YENEEA. The CDR3 totals 16 residues. V lost 5 bases and J lost 3; bases outside the gene matches: 9. Here the CDR3 DNA reads TGTGCCAGCAGCGACCGGGACAGGGGCAATGACTATGGCTACACCTTC. As protein: CASSDRDRGNDYGYTF.

The chain uses TRBV21-1 and TRBJ2-1; the table names TRBD2, a call not compared with the DNA. TRBV21-1 is described as a pseudogene. CDR3 size: 13 residues. The CDR3 loop reads CASRAGAYNEQFF. CDR3 DNA: TGTGCCAGCCGCGCGGGAGCCTACAATGAGCAGTTCTTC.

The chain couples TRBV9 to TRBJ1-1, with TRBD1 matching 7 bases. Germline-derived CDR1 and CDR2 are SGDLS and YYNGEE. V gave up 2 bases and J gave up 8 bases; unmatched junction bases: 12. The length of the CDR3 is 15 residues. The CDR3 DNA is TGTGCCAGCAGCGTTGGTGTGGACAGGCTAGAAGAAGCTTTCTTT. The encoded protein is CASSVGVDRLEEAFF.

The rearrangement uses TRBV7-2 and TRBJ2-1, with D possibly being TRBD1 (5 bases). Per germline, CDR1 SGHTA and CDR2 FQGNSA. The length of the CDR3 is 11 residues. Between the trimmed V and J ends, which lost 5 bases and 11 bases, there was a span of 10 bases. CDR3: CASSAGAKQFF. The CDR3, as DNA: TGTGCCAGCAGCGCTGGGGCGAAGCAGTTCTTC.

V usage is TRBV5-1 and J usage is TRBJ2-1; TRBD1 is a possible D gene (6 bases). V lost 4 bases and J 7 bases, leaving 12 bases between the germline ends. Germline values: CDR1 SGHRS, CDR2 YFSETQ. CDR3 size: 13 residues. The CDR3 nucleotides are TGCGCCAGCAGCCCCGACAGGTGGAATGAGCAGTTCTTC. Protein sequence: CASSPDRWNEQFF.

The chain combines TRBV10-3 with TRBJ1-2, with TRBD1 as a possible D gene (5 bases). Germline V gene sequence: CDR1 ENHRY, CDR2 SYGVKD. V was trimmed by 2 bases and J by 3 bases, leaving 10 bases between them. The CDR3 runs to 14 residues. The CDR3 sequence is CAISEPTAHYGYTF. The CDR3 coding sequence is TGTGCCATCAGTGAGCCGACAGCCCACTATGGCTACACCTTC.

The chain joins TRBV10-3 to TRBJ2-1, with TRBD2 identical over 9 bases. Trimming took 0 bases from V and 3 from J; bases not matched to a gene: 3. The CDR3 consists of 16 residues. Germline loops: CDR1 ENHRY, CDR2 SYGVKD. CDR3 DNA: TGTGCCATCAGTGAGTCCCTAGCGGGATTCTACAATGAGCAGTTCTTC. Its translation is CAISESLAGFYNEQFF.

The chain has TRBV4-3 and TRBJ1-4; D may be TRBD1 (5 bases). Trimming pared 1 base from V and 7 bases from J, leaving 13 bases between. The CDR3 consists of 15 residues. Germline loops: CDR1 LGHNA, CDR2 YSLEER. The CDR3 protein is CASSQGAGVSEKLFF. The CDR3 coding sequence is TGCGCCAGCAGCCAAGGTGCGGGGGTTAGTGAAAAACTGTTTTTT.

The chain employs TRBV5-6 and TRBJ2-7; D may be TRBD1 (5 bases). Trimming shortened V by 4 bases and J by 1 base, and 21 bases separated the two germline ends. Germline CDR1 is SGHDT and CDR2 is YYEEEE. The CDR3 loop spans 17 amino acids. The CDR3 nucleotides are TGTGCCAGCAGCCTATGGGGCAGACCGCGCCTATCCTACGAGCAGTACTTC. Protein: CASSLWGRPRLSYEQYF.

This sequence joins TRBV19 and TRBJ2-3; 10 nucleotides align to TRBD2. The V gene's germline CDR1 is LNHDA and CDR2 SQIVND (reference sequence). Trimming at V came to 3 bases and at J to 3 bases, leaving 6 bases not matched to a gene. CDR3 length equals 16 residues. The CDR3 coding sequence is TGTGCCAGTAGTATGAGCGGGAGGGCTGGAACAGATACGCAGTATTTT. It codes for CASSMSGRAGTDTQYF. The complete variable domain, with remaining parts taken from reference TRBV19 and TRBJ2-3, reads DGGITQSPKYLFRKEGQNVTLSCEQNLNHDAMYWYRQDPGQGLRLIYYSQIVNDFQKGDIAEGYSVSREKKESFPLTVTSAQKNPTAFYLCASSMSGRAGTDTQYFGPGTRLTVL.

The genes are TRBV4-3 and TRBJ1-6; D may be TRBD1 (6 bases). CDR1 and CDR2 from the germline V gene are LGHNA and YSLEER. The CDR3 sequence is 15 residues long. Trimming stripped 0 bases from V and 9 bases from J, with 12 bases between. The DNA for the CDR3 is TGCGCCAGCAGCCAAGATCCAGGGGTGAGTTCACCCCTCCACTTT. Translating gives CASSQDPGVSSPLHF.

The V gene is TRBV7-9, the J gene TRBJ2-1, with 7 bases lining up with TRBD1. The CDR3 consists of 13 residues. Germline CDR1 is SEHNR and CDR2 is FQNEAQ (reference sequence). V shed 5 bases and J 5 bases; nucleotides not matched to a gene: 3. The CDR3 protein is CASSGQANNEQFF. The CDR3 DNA reads TGTGCCAGCAGCGGACAGGCGAACAATGAGCAGTTCTTC.

The chain joins TRBV11-3 to TRBJ2-2; D may be TRBD2 (6 bases). The CDR3 has 15 amino acids. Trimming pared 8 bases from V and 4 bases from J, leaving 17 bases between. Germline CDR1 reads SGHNT; CDR2 reads YENEEA. DNA for the CDR3: TGTGCCAGCCGGAGGGGTCAAGCTGGCACCGGGGAGCTGTTTTTT. Encoded protein: CASRRGQAGTGELFF.

This chain links TRBV19 with TRBJ1-6; D remains ambiguous. There are 12 residues in the CDR3. Trimming took 3 bases from V and 11 from J, leaving 8 bases between them. Germline V gene lookup returns CDR1 LNHDA and CDR2 SQIVND (reference sequence). The CDR3 nucleotides read TGTGCCAGTAGTATGGGGAGTCCACCCCTCCACTTT. It specifies CASSMGSPPLHF.

The genes are TRBV5-4 and TRBJ1-2; 8 bases align to TRBD1. The CDR3 is 15 residues long. V trimming: 6 bases; J trimming: 4 bases; junction bases outside the gene matches: 11. Germline CDR1 is SGHNT and CDR2 is YYREEE (reference sequence). In DNA form, the CDR3 reads TGTGCCAGCACACTAGACAGGGGCGCCCGCTATGGCTACACCTTC. It yields the protein CASTLDRGARYGYTF.

The rearrangement links TRBV29-1 to TRBJ2-7; D is perhaps TRBD2 (5 bases). Germline V lookup: CDR1 SQVTM, CDR2 ANQGSEA. V was pared by 8 bases and J by 2 bases, with 25 bases between. The CDR3 runs to 16 residues. CDR3 protein: CSITPPVSVYPYEQYF. The CDR3 DNA is TGCAGCATTACGCCACCCGTTAGCGTCTATCCCTACGAGCAGTACTTC.

V gene TRBV9 combines with J gene TRBJ2-1, with D possibly TRBD1 on 6 matching bases. Trimming shortened V by 4 bases and J by 3 bases, and 14 bases separated the two germline ends. The CDR3 covers 15 residues. The germline CDR1 and CDR2 sequences are SGDLS and YYNGEE. DNA of the CDR3: TGTGCCAGCAGCTTCCTGGACAGAAACTACAATGAGCAGTTCTTC. This encodes CASSFLDRNYNEQFF.

The gene calls are TRBV4-2 and TRBJ2-1; D perhaps matches TRBD2 (6 bases). The CDR3 consists of 17 residues. V lost 4 bases, J lost 5 bases, and 21 bases lay in between. Germline-derived CDR1 and CDR2 are LGHNA and YNFKEQ. CDR3 residues: CASSPVGGSGGDNEQFF. DNA of the CDR3: TGTGCCAGCAGCCCGGTCGGTGGTTCCGGAGGGGACAATGAGCAGTTCTTC.